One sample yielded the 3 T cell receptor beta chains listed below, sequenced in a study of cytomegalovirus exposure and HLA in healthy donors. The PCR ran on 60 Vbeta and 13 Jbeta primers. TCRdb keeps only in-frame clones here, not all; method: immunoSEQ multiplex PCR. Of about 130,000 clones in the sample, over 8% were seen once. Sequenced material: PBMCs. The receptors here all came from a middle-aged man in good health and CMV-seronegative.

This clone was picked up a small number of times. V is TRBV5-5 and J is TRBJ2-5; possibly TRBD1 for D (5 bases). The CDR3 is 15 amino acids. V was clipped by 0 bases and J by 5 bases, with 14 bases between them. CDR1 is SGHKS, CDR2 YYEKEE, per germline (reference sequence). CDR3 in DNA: TGTGCCAGCAGCTTGGGGCCTAGTGGGGCGGAGACCCAGTACTTC. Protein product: CASSLGPSGAETQYF.

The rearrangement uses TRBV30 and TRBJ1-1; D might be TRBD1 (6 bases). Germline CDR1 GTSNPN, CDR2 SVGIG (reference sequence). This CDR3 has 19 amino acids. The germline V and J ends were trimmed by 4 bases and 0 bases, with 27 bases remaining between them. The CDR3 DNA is TGTGCCTGGATACCCCCAGGGGCGTCGATATCTGACATGAACACTGAAGCTTTCTTT. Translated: CAWIPPGASISDMNTEAFF.

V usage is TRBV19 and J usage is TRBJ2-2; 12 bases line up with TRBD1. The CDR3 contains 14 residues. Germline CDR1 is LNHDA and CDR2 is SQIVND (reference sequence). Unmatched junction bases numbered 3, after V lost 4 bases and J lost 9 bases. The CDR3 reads CASSTGTGGWELFF. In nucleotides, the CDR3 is TGTGCCAGTAGTACCGGGACAGGGGGCTGGGAGCTGTTTTTT.